A single sample gave rise to the 5 T cell receptor beta chains below, sequenced in a study of cytomegalovirus exposure and HLA in healthy donors. The PCR contained 60 Vbeta and 13 Jbeta primers. Clones were read by immunoSEQ multiplex PCR, and TCRdb kept only the in-frame ones, dropping some. The sample has under 110,000 clones, over 70% seen once; the top ten hold roughly 2.8%. The sample taken for sequencing was PBMCs. The receptor set was obtained from a female donor in good health and CMV-seronegative.

The chain combines TRBV29-1 with TRBJ1-4, with D perhaps TRBD1 (6 bases). Germline V gene data show CDR1 as SQVTM and CDR2 as ANQGSEA. This CDR3 contains 16 residues. V shed 4 bases and J shed 0 bases, with 15 bases lying between them. CDR3 amino acids: CSVGGQGPPTNEKLFF. The DNA for the CDR3 is TGCAGCGTTGGCGGGCAGGGGCCACCAACTAATGAAAAACTGTTTTTT.

The rearrangement uses TRBV29-1 and TRBJ2-1; TRBD2 matches at 7 bases. The ends lost 8 bases at V and 6 bases at J; junction bases unmatched: 10. The CDR3 runs 13 residues. Per germline, CDR1 SQVTM and CDR2 ANQGSEA. The CDR3: CSTEPREGNEQFF. DNA of the CDR3: TGCAGCACAGAACCCAGGGAGGGCAATGAGCAGTTCTTC.

The rearrangement joins TRBV5-1 to TRBJ2-7; the match to TRBD1 covers 9 bases. The V and J ends lost 2 bases and 3 bases, in that order; junction bases with no gene match: 12. The CDR3 contains 17 residues. Germline V gives CDR1 SGHRS, CDR2 YFSETQ. CDR3 amino acids: CASSFVGQGLGHYEQYF. DNA for the CDR3: TGCGCCAGCAGCTTCGTGGGACAGGGTTTAGGGCACTACGAGCAGTACTTC.

V is TRBV9 and J is TRBJ2-1, with a weak D call TRBD1 (6 bases). V lost 3 bases to trimming and J lost 5 bases, with 15 bases between them. The CDR3 loop spans 15 amino acids. Per germline, CDR1 SGDLS and CDR2 YYNGEE. The chain's CDR3 is CASSGGGIGNNEQFF. As DNA, the CDR3 is TGTGCCAGCAGCGGAGGGGGTATAGGGAACAATGAGCAGTTCTTC.

This chain joins TRBV4-1 and TRBJ1-1, with D possibly being TRBD1 (5 bases). The CDR3 spans 18 residues. The germline CDR1 and CDR2 sequences are MGHRA and YSYEKL. The V and J ends lost 0 bases and 0 bases respectively, with 17 bases between them. CDR3 DNA sequence: TGCGCCAGCAGCCAAGAGGGGGGAGGGGCTGCCGTGAACACTGAAGCTTTCTTT. Amino acid sequence: CASSQEGGGAAVNTEAFF.